The present T cell receptor (beta chain) was sequenced within a study of CD8 T cells in Susac syndrome. Study findings and constraints: The CD4+ T cell repertoires from Susac syndrome exhibited no clonal expansion.

As concerns this clonotype: The antigen is not known.

The J segment lost 10 bases and the V segment lost 6 bases, leaving 8 bases of the junction unmatched. Germline values: CDR1 LGHDT, CDR2 YNNKEL (reference sequence). The CDR3 consists of 15 residues. Reverse transcription of roughly 0.45 to 1 ug RNA was carried out with random hexamers. TCRdb re-called the immunoSEQ multiplex PCR reads through MiXCR, storing one row per CDR3 protein. The sample contains about 94,000 distinct CDR3 sequences, around 94% of which appear only once. The chain recombines TRBV3-1 with TRBJ1-6; 11 bases align to TRBD1. Sample: CD4+ T cells from PBMCs. The receptor comes from a human donor with Susac syndrome. The CDR3 DNA follows: TGTGCCAGCAGTGGTACCGGGACAGGGGGGTCACCCCTCCACTTT. This sequence encodes CASSGTGTGGSPLHF.